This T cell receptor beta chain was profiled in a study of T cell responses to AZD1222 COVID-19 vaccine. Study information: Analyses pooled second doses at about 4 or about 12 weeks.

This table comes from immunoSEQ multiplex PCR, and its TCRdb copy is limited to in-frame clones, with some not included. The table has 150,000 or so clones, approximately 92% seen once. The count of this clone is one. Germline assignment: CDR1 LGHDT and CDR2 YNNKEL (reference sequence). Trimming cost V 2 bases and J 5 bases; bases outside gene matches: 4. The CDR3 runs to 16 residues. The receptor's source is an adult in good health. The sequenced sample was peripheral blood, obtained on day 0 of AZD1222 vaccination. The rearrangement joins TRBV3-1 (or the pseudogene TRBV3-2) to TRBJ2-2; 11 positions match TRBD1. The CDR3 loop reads CASSQRTGGETGELFF. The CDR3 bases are TGTGCCAGCAGCCAACGGACAGGGGGCGAGACCGGGGAGCTGTTTTTT.